A single sample gave rise to the 14 T cell receptor beta chains below, sequenced in a study of blood T cells in healthy people across ages. It was with a sample-barcoded 5' primer and a J-beta primer mix that a second PCR of roughly 7 to 12 cycles was run. TCRdb itself ran the 5' RACE reads through MiXCR, one entry per CDR3 protein. The data hold 1.6 million or so distinct CDR3 sequences, with around 36% observed a single time. Sequencing used blood. The receptors derive from a woman aged 25-40 years in good health.

This clonotype was seen only once. The chain has TRBV30 and TRBJ1-2; no reliable D call. CDR1 GTSNPN and CDR2 SVGIG come from the germline V gene (reference sequence). There are 11 residues in the CDR3. V lost 0 bases and J lost 9, with 8 bases in between. CDR3 in DNA: TGTGCCTGGAGTGTACGGTGGAGCTACACCTTC. It specifies CAWSVRWSYTF.

The rearrangement uses TRBV20-1 and TRBJ1-5, with no clear D. V lost 7 bases and J 5 bases, leaving 9 bases between the germline ends. CDR1 is DFQATT and CDR2 is SNEGSKA in the germline V gene (reference sequence). There are 11 residues in the CDR3. The DNA of the CDR3 is TGCAGTGTGGCAGATGATCAGCCCCAGCATTTT. Translated, it gives CSVADDQPQHF.

This clonotype was seen at least ten times. The chain joins TRBV25-1 to TRBJ2-1; 7 bases match TRBD1. Germline-derived CDR1 and CDR2 are MGHDK and SYGVNS. The V gene end was trimmed by 3 bases and the J gene end by 6 bases; junction bases not matched to a gene: 5. The CDR3 runs 14 residues. CDR3 DNA: TGTGCCAGCAGTGACCCGGGACAGATCAATGAGCAGTTCTTC. Translation: CASSDPGQINEQFF.

The DNA for the CDR3 is TGTGCCAGCAGCCCTACCGGACGTACGAAAGCTTTCTTT. Protein sequence: CASSPTGRTKAFF. The genes are TRBV7-3 and TRBJ1-1, with D uncertain. The V end lost 5 bases, the J end lost 9 bases, and 16 bases lay between the germline ends. The CDR3 totals 13 residues. CDR1 and CDR2 from the germline V gene are SGHTA and FQGTGA.

With regard to this clonotype: An end of the junction differs from the germline gene, which may be a read error. The chain has TRBV15 and TRBJ2-1; the D gene could be TRBD1 or TRBD2 (5 bases each). Germline CDR1 reads LNHNV; CDR2 reads YYDKDF (reference sequence). The length of the CDR3 is 17 residues. CDR3 loop: CVTSRSGLGRRQAGQFF. CDR3 nucleotides: TGTGTCACCAGCAGGTCGGGGTTGGGACGGAGGCAAGCAGGGCAGTTCTTC.

V gene TRBV10-3 combines with J gene TRBJ1-5, with 7 bases identical to TRBD1. From germline, CDR1 is ENHRY and CDR2 SYGVKD. CDR3 length equals 14 residues. The trim removed 10 bases at V and 0 bases at J, leaving 6 bases unmatched. The CDR3 loop reads CASGTADSNQPQHF. The CDR3 region has the DNA TGTGCCAGCGGGACAGCCGATAGCAATCAGCCCCAGCATTTT.

This rearrangement joins TRBV7-9 to TRBJ2-3; 15 bases map to TRBD2. CDR1 is SEHNR, CDR2 FQNEAQ, per germline (reference sequence). Unmatched junction bases numbered 5, after V lost 4 bases and J lost 0 bases. The CDR3 runs 18 residues. As DNA, the CDR3 is TGTGCCAGCAGCTCACCAGGGACTAGCGGGAGGAGCACAGATACGCAGTATTTT. Translation: CASSSPGTSGRSTDTQYF. The variable domain in full, with the rest retrieved from reference TRBV7-9 and TRBJ2-3, is DTGVSQNPRHKITKRGQNVTFRCDPISEHNRLYWYRQTLGQGPEFLTYFQNEAQLEKSRLLSDRFSAERPKGSFSTLEIQRTEQGDSAMYLCASSSPGTSGRSTDTQYFGPGTRLTVL.

V usage is TRBV4-1 and J usage is TRBJ2-3, with TRBD1 identical over 7 bases. V shed 1 base and J 4 bases; nucleotides not matched to a gene: 5. CDR3 length equals 15 residues. The V gene's germline CDR1 is MGHRA and CDR2 YSYEKL. The CDR3 DNA reads TGCGCCAGCAGCCAAGGTGACAGGGACGCAGATACGCAGTATTTT. Protein sequence: CASSQGDRDADTQYF.

The V call is TRBV20-1, the J call TRBJ2-6, with TRBD1 as a possible D gene (7 bases). The CDR3 length is 17 residues. Trimming shortened V by 5 bases and J by 2 bases, and 19 bases separated the two germline ends. The germline V gene has CDR1 DFQATT and CDR2 SNEGSKA (reference sequence). The CDR3 DNA sequence: TGCAGTGCTCGATTGGAGGGGGCGCTCCCTGGGGCCAACGTCCTGACTTTC. This sequence encodes CSARLEGALPGANVLTF.

About this clonotype: The junction departs from germline at one end; a sequencing error may be responsible. The chain employs TRBV4-1 and TRBJ1-2; TRBD1 matches 10 bases. Germline CDR1 is MGHRA and CDR2 is YSYEKL. The CDR3 consists of 15 residues. The DNA of the CDR3 is TGCGCCAGCAGCCAAGAGACAGGGGGCTACTATGGCTGCACCTTC. This codes for CASSQETGGYYGCTF.

The V call is TRBV7-8, the J call TRBJ1-3, with D unresolved. The V end lost 1 base, the J end lost 0 bases, and 7 bases lay between the germline ends. Germline values: CDR1 SGHVS, CDR2 FQNEAQ. This CDR3 has 15 residues. The CDR3, as DNA: TGTGCCAGCAGCTTAGGGCAAAACTCTGGAAACACCATATATTTT. Its translation is CASSLGQNSGNTIYF.

The chain recombines TRBV12-3 or TRBV12-4 with TRBJ2-5; TRBD1 matches 11 bases. The assigned J gene may be wrong: the sequence end matches TRBJ2-7 better. The CDR3 has 14 residues. CDR3 in amino acids: CASSLGDRGSEQYF. In DNA, the CDR3 is TGTGCCAGCAGTTTGGGGGACAGGGGGTCCGAGCAGTACTTC.

The J gene is TRBJ2-7, the V gene TRBV20-1; possibly TRBD1 for D (6 bases). V dropped 0 bases and J dropped 7 bases, with 7 bases sitting between them. CDR1 DFQATT and CDR2 SNEGSKA come from the germline V gene (reference sequence). This CDR3 contains 11 residues. This chain's CDR3 is CSARDDREQYF. The CDR3 nucleotides are TGCAGTGCTAGAGATGACAGGGAGCAGTACTTC.

This clonotype was counted many times. The gene calls are TRBV29-1 and TRBJ2-7, with D tentatively TRBD1 (5 bases). The length of the CDR3 is 12 residues. CDR1 and CDR2 from the germline V gene are SQVTM and ANQGSEA. The V end lost 4 bases, the J end lost 7 bases, and 14 bases lay between the germline ends. As DNA, the CDR3 is TGCAGCGTTGTTGCGCCCTCAGGGGAGCAGTACTTC. It translates to CSVVAPSGEQYF.